This T cell receptor beta chain was sequenced in a study of T cell responses to AZD1222 COVID-19 vaccine. Study observations and caveats: Once two AZD1222 doses were given, Spike-specific TCR breadth and depth went up.

Produced via immunoSEQ multiplex PCR; TCRdb's table is partial and in-frame only. The table has tens of thousands of clones, 88% seen once. Germline V lookup: CDR1 MDHEN, CDR2 SYDVKM. The CDR3 runs 17 residues. Trimming took 2 bases from V and 0 from J, leaving 14 bases between them. Of note for this clone: What it recognizes is unknown.

The receptor comes from an adult in good health. Specimen: peripheral blood, collected on day 0 of AZD1222 vaccination. The rearrangement joins TRBV28 to TRBJ1-5; D remains ambiguous. The CDR3 nucleotides are TGTGCCAGCAGTTTAAGTGCCCAGATTTATAGCAATCAGCCCCAGCATTTT. Amino acid sequence: CASSLSAQIYSNQPQHF.